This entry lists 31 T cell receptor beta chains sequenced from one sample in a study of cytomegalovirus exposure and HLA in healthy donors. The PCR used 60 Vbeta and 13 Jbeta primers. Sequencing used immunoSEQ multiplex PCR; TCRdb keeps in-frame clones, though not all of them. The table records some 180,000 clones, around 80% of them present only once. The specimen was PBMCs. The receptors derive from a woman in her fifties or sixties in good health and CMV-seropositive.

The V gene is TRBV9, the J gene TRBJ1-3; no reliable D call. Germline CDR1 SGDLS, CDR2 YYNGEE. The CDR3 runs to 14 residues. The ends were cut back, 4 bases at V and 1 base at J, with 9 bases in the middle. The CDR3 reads CASSPVLSGNTIYF. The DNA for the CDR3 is TGTGCCAGCAGCCCGGTTCTGTCTGGAAACACCATATATTTT.

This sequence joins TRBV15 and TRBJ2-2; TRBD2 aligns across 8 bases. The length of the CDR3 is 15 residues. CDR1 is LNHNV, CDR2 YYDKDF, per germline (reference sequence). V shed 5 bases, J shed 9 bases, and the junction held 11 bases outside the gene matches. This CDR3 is CATSSRGGGTRELFF. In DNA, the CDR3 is TGTGCCACCAGCTCTCGCGGCGGGGGGACACGGGAGCTGTTTTTT.

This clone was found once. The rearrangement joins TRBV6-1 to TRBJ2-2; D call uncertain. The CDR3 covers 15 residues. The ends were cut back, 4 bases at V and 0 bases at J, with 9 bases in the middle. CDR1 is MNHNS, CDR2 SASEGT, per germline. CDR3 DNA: TGTGCCAGCAGTGGAGCATCCGCGAACACCGGGGAGCTGTTTTTT. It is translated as CASSGASANTGELFF.

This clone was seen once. The CDR3 sequence is CAWSVKTGGTDTQYF. The CDR3 region has the DNA TGTGCCTGGAGTGTAAAAACGGGGGGGACAGATACGCAGTATTTT. This chain links TRBV30 with TRBJ2-3; TRBD2 agrees at 8 bases. The CDR3 is 15 amino acids. Germline loops: CDR1 GTSNPN, CDR2 SVGIG (reference sequence). V shed 0 bases and J 3 bases; nucleotides not matched to a gene: 5.

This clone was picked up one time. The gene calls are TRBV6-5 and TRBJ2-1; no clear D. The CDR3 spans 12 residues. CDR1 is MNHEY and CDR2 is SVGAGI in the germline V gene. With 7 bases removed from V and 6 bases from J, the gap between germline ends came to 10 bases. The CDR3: CASTRPGNEQFF. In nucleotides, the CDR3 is TGTGCCAGCACGAGGCCGGGCAATGAGCAGTTCTTC.

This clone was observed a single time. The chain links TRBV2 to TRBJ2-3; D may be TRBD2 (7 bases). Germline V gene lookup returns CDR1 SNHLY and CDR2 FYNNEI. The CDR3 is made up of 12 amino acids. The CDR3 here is CVTGGDTDTQYF. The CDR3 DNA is TGTGTCACGGGGGGCGACACAGATACGCAGTATTTT.

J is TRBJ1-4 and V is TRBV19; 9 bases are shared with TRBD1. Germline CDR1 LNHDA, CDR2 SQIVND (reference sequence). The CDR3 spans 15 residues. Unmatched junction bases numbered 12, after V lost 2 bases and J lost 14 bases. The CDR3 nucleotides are TGTGCCAGTAGTATAACAGGGGGCGAGGAGTCAAGGCTGTTTTTT. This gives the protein CASSITGGEESRLFF.

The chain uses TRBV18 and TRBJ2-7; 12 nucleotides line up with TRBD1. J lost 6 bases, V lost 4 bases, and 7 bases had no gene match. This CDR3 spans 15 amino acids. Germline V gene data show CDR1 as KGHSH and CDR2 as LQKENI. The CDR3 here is CASSQPGQGALEQYF. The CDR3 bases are TGTGCCAGCTCACAACCGGGACAGGGGGCTCTCGAGCAGTACTTC.

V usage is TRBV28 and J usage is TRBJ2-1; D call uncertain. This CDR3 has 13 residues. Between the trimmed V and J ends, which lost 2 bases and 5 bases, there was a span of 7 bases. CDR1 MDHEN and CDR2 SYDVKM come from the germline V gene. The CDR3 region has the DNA TGTGCCAGCAGTTTAAAACGGGACAATGAGCAGTTCTTC. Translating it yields CASSLKRDNEQFF.

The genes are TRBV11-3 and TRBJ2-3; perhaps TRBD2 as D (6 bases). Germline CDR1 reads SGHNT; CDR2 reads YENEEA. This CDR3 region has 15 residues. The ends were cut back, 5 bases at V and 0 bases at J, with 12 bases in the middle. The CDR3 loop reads CASSREGGSTDTQYF. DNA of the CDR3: TGTGCCAGCAGCCGAGAGGGAGGTAGCACAGATACGCAGTATTTT.

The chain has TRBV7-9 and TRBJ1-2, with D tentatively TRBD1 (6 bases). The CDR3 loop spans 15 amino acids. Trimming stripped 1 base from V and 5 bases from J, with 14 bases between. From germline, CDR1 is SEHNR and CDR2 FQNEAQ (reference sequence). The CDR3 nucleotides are TGTGCCAGCAGCTTAGAAAAAAGGGGGATTTATGGCTACACCTTC. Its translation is CASSLEKRGIYGYTF.

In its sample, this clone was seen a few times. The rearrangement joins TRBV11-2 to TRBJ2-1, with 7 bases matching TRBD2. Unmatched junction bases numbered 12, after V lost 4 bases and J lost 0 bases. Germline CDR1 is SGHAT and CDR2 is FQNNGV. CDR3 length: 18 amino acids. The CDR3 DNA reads TGTGCCAGCAGCTCCCTCCGAGCGGGGCCTAGCTCCTACAATGAGCAGTTCTTC. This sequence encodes CASSSLRAGPSSYNEQFF.

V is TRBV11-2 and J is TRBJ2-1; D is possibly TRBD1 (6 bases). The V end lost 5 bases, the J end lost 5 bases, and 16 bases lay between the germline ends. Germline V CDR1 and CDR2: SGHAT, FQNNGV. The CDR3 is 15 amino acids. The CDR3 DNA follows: TGTGCCAGCAGCCGACAGGCCGGGTCCAACAATGAGCAGTTCTTC. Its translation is CASSRQAGSNNEQFF.

The DNA of the CDR3 is TGTGCCAGCAGGGCCTACAGGGGAGACTACAATGAGCAGTTCTTC. It encodes CASRAYRGDYNEQFF. V usage is TRBV6-1 and J usage is TRBJ2-1, with 7 bases aligning to TRBD1. The CDR3 runs 15 residues. The V gene end was trimmed by 6 bases and the J gene end by 3 bases; junction bases not matched to a gene: 8. Germline assignment: CDR1 MNHNS and CDR2 SASEGT.

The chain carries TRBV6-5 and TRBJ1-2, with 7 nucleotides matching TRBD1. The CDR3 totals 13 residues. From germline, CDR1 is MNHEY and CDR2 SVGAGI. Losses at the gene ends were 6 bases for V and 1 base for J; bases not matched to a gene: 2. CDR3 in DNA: TGTGCCAGCAGGGGGACAGTTAACTATGGCTACACCTTC. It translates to CASRGTVNYGYTF.

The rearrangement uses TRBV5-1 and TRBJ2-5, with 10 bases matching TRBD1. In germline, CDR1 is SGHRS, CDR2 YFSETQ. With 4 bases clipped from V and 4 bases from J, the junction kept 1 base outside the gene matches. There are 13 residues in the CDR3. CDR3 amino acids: CASSDRGRETQYF. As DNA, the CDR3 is TGCGCCAGCAGCGACAGGGGGCGAGAGACCCAGTACTTC.

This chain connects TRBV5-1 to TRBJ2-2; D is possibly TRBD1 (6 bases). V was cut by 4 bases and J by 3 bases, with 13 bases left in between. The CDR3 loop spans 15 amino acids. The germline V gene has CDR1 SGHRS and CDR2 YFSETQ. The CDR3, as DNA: TGCGCCAGCAGCCAAACAGGGACATACACCGGGGAGCTGTTTTTT. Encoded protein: CASSQTGTYTGELFF.

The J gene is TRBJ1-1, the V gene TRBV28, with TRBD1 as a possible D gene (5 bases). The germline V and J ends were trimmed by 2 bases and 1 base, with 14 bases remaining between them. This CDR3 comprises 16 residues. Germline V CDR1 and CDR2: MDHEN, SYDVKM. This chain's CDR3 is CASSLRQGGGNTEAFF. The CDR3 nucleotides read TGTGCCAGCAGTTTAAGGCAGGGAGGAGGGAACACTGAAGCTTTCTTT.

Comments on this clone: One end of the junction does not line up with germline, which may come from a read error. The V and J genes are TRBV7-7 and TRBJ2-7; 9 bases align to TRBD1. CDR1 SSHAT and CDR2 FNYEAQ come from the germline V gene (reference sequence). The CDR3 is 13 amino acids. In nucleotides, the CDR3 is TGTGCTAGCAGCACGGGACAGGGCTACGAGCAGTACTTC. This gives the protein CASSTGQGYEQYF.

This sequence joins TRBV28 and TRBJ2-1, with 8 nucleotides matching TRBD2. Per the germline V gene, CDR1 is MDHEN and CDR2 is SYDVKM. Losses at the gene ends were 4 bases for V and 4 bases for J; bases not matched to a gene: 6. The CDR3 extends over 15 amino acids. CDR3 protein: CASSSGGGPYNEQFF. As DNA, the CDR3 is TGTGCCAGCAGTTCCGGCGGGGGGCCTTACAATGAGCAGTTCTTC.

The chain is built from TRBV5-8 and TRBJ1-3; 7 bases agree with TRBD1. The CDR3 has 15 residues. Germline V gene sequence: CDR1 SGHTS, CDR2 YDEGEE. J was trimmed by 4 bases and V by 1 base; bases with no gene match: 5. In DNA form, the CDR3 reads TGTGCCAGCAGCTTGCTCGGGGGACAGGGAAACACCATATATTTT. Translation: CASSLLGGQGNTIYF.

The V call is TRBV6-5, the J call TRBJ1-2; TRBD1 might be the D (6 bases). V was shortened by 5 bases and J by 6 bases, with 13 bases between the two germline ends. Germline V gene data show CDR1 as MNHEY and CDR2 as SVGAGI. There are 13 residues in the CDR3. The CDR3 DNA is TGTGCCAGCAGTCCTTTAACAGGGAATGGCTACACCTTC. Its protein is CASSPLTGNGYTF.

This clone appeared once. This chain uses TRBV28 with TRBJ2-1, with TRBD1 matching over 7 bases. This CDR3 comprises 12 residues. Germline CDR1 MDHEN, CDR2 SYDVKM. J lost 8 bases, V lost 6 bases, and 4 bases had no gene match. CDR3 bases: TGTGCCAGCAGCGTACAGGGGTATGAGCAGTTCTTC. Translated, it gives CASSVQGYEQFF.

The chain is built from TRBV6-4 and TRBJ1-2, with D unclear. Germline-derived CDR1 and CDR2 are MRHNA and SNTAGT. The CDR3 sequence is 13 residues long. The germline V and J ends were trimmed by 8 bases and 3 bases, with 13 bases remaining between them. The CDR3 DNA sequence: TGTGCCAGCTCCAAGTGGGGAGACTATGGCTACACCTTC. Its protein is CASSKWGDYGYTF.

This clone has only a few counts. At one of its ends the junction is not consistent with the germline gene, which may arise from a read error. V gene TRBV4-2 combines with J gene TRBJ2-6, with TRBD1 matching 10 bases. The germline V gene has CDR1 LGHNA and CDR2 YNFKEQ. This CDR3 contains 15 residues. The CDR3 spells CASSQEDRGANGLTF. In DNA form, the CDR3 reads TGTGCCAGCAGCCAAGAGGACAGGGGGGCCAACGGCCTGACTTTC.

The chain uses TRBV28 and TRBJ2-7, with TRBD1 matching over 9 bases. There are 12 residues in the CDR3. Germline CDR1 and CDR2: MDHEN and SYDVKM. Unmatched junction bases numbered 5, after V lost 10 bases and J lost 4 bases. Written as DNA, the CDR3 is TGTGCCACCATAGGGACAGGGTACGAGCAGTACTTC. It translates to CATIGTGYEQYF.

The CDR3 nucleotides are TGTGCCAGCAGTTACCCCCGCGGACAGGAAGGATACGAGCAGTACTTC. Encoded protein: CASSYPRGQEGYEQYF. This chain uses TRBV6-6 with TRBJ2-7; TRBD1 aligns across 7 bases. The ends lost 2 bases at V and 4 bases at J; junction bases unmatched: 11. CDR1 is MNHNY and CDR2 is SVGAGI in the germline V gene (reference sequence). The CDR3 spans 16 residues.

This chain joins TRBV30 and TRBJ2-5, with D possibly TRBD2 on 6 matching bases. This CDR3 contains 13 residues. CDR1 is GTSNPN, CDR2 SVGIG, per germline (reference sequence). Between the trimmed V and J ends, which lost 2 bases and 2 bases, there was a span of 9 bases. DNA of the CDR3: TGTGCCTGGAGTTGGAGGGCTCAAGAGACCCAGTACTTC. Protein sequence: CAWSWRAQETQYF.

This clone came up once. CDR3 amino acids: CASSEAGLADEQYF. CDR3 coding DNA: TGTGCCAGCAGTGAAGCGGGACTAGCGGACGAGCAGTACTTC. V gene TRBV6-1 combines with J gene TRBJ2-7, with 11 bases fitting TRBD2. The CDR3 loop spans 14 amino acids. Unmatched junction bases numbered 0, after V lost 0 bases and J lost 5 bases. Germline assignment: CDR1 MNHNS and CDR2 SASEGT.

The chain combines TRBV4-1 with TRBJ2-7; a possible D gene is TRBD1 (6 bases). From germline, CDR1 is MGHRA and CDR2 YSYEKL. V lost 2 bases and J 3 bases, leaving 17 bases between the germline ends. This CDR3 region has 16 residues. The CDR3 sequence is CASSQYFGQQNYEQYF. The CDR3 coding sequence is TGCGCCAGCAGCCAATATTTTGGACAGCAAAACTACGAGCAGTACTTC.

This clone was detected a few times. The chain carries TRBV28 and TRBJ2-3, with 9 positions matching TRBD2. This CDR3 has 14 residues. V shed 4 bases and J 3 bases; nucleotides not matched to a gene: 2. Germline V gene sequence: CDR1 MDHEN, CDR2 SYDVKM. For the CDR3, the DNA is TGTGCCAGCAGTTGGACTAGCGTAACAGATACGCAGTATTTT. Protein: CASSWTSVTDTQYF.